This T cell receptor beta chain was found in a study of T cell responses to AZD1222 COVID-19 vaccine. Findings and caveats of the study: Among the donors, most were white British and more were female, and clonal diversity was possibly underestimated. Regions 160-218 and 743-854 dominated among vaccine-associated CD4 TCRs spanning spike.

On this clone itself: Its antigen remains unknown.

Some clones are missing from TCRdb's copy, which holds only in-frame ones; the method was immunoSEQ multiplex PCR. The repertoire holds about 200,000 clones, with roughly 92% as singletons. From germline, CDR1 is SNHLY and CDR2 FYNNEI. V gave up 7 bases and J gave up 1 base, with 10 bases separating them. The CDR3 length is 13 residues. This receptor was obtained from an adult who received the AZD1222 COVID-19 vaccine. The specimen comprised peripheral blood, sampled 28 days after the second AZD1222 dose. The rearrangement joins TRBV2 to TRBJ1-1; D is perhaps TRBD1 (5 bases). The CDR3 coding sequence is TGTGCCAGCACCAAGGGACCGAACACTGAAGCTTTCTTT. This sequence encodes CASTKGPNTEAFF.